This TCR beta chain derives from a study of cytomegalovirus exposure and HLA in healthy donors. The study, taken as a whole, reports: There were 150 or so TCR beta chains listed as cytomegalovirus-associated.

The PCR used 60 Vbeta and 13 Jbeta primers. Sequencing was performed with immunoSEQ multiplex PCR; in TCRdb, only in-frame clones are kept and a portion is missing. The sample lists 130,000 or so clones; around 80% were seen once. Concerning this clone itself: The antigen is unknown.

The specimen was PBMCs. This TCR came from a woman in her forties or fifties in good health and CMV-seropositive.

CDR3 amino acids: CSVRTGLRDTEAFF. The CDR3 coding sequence is TGCAGCGTTAGGACAGGGTTAAGGGACACTGAAGCTTTCTTT. The V call is TRBV29-1, the J call TRBJ1-1; 8 positions agree with TRBD1. The V and J ends lost 5 bases and 3 bases, in that order; junction bases with no gene match: 8. CDR3 size: 14 residues. The germline gives CDR1 SQVTM, CDR2 ANQGSEA.